The 13 T cell receptor beta chains given below trace back to one sample, sequenced in a study of CXCR3-negative and CXCR3-positive naive CD8 T cells. All TRB cDNA libraries came from 5' RACE performed with UMI labels. TCRdb reprocessed the 5' RACE reads, keeping one entry per CDR3 protein, no DNA. The table lists 92,000 or so distinct CDR3 sequences. The sequenced material came from naive CXCR3- CD8+ T cells from blood. Subset described: CD45RO-CCR7+CD27+CD95- naive CD8+ T cells lacking CXCR3 (TNR3-). These receptors originate from a human donor in good health. Some clones in this sample may be carry-over from other donors' samples.

This chain joins TRBV7-9 and TRBJ2-3; TCRdb returns TRBD1, unconfirmable since there is no DNA. The CDR3 loop spans 15 amino acids. The V gene's germline CDR1 is SEHNR and CDR2 FQNEAQ (reference sequence). The CDR3 reads CASSPPRGSTDTQYF.

The chain couples TRBV29-1 to TRBJ2-2. This CDR3 comprises 12 residues. CDR1 is SQVTM, CDR2 ANQGSEA, per germline. Here the CDR3 reads CSVVANTGELFF.

The V call is TRBV25-1, the J call TRBJ1-4; TCRdb's D call, TRBD1, is unchecked because there is no DNA. From germline, CDR1 is MGHDK and CDR2 SYGVNS. This CDR3 comprises 16 residues. The CDR3 here is CASSGQGGRPNEKLFF.

This CDR3 reads CSAPAVGELFF. The rearrangement links TRBV20-1 to TRBJ2-2. This CDR3 has 11 residues. CDR1 is DFQATT, CDR2 SNEGSKA, per germline (reference sequence).

This sequence joins TRBV3-1 and TRBJ2-7; TCRdb lists TRBD2, though no DNA is available to test this call. Germline V gives CDR1 LGHDT, CDR2 YNNKEL (reference sequence). The CDR3 contains 15 residues. CDR3 sequence: CASSQSAGGLYEQYF.

The chain uses TRBV28 and TRBJ2-7; TCRdb's D call of TRBD1 is untestable without DNA. This CDR3 comprises 15 residues. Germline loops: CDR1 MDHEN, CDR2 SYDVKM. The CDR3 loop reads CASSFWGTISYEQYF.

J is TRBJ2-1 and V is TRBV5-1; TCRdb picks TRBD2, but there is no DNA to check that call. CDR3 length equals 15 residues. Germline assignment: CDR1 SGHRS and CDR2 YFSETQ. The CDR3 protein is CASSVPPRSYNEQFF.

This sequence joins TRBV29-1 and TRBJ1-1; TCRdb indicates TRBD1, and absent DNA this call remains unverified. The CDR3 is 16 residues long. Germline assignment: CDR1 SQVTM and CDR2 ANQGSEA. CDR3 loop: CSVILGQGGGGTEAFF.

The genes are TRBV29-1 and TRBJ2-5; TCRdb selects TRBD2, and the lack of DNA leaves this call unchecked. The CDR3 is made up of 15 amino acids. Germline-derived CDR1 and CDR2 are SQVTM and ANQGSEA. The CDR3 region is CSVEGSREEVETQYF. The full variable domain, completed using reference TRBV29-1 and TRBJ2-5, is SAVISQKPSRDICQRGTSLTIQCQVDSQVTMMFWYRQQPGQSLTLIATANQGSEATYESGFVIDKFPISRPNLTFSTLTVSNMSPEDSSIYLCSVEGSREEVETQYFGPGTRLLVL.

This sequence joins TRBV29-1 and TRBJ2-7; absent DNA, TCRdb's TRBD1 call cannot be checked. This CDR3 contains 13 residues. Germline CDR1 and CDR2: SQVTM and ANQGSEA. The CDR3 protein is CSADEGSKHEQYF.

The V and J genes are TRBV7-3 and TRBJ2-7; with no DNA, the TCRdb D assignment of TRBD1 cannot be verified. CDR1 is SGHTA, CDR2 FQGTGA, per germline. The CDR3 has 16 amino acids. CDR3 sequence: CASSPQETGQVREQYF.

V usage is TRBV29-1 and J usage is TRBJ2-2. Per the germline V gene, CDR1 is SQVTM and CDR2 is ANQGSEA. The CDR3 length is 12 residues. CDR3 in amino acids: CSVGVGFGELFF.

The rearrangement joins TRBV29-1 to TRBJ2-7; TCRdb reports TRBD1, a call that lacks DNA to check it against. The CDR3 runs 15 residues. Looked up from germline, CDR1 is SQVTM and CDR2 is ANQGSEA. This CDR3 is CSPRLPGQGAYEQYF.